The source of this T cell receptor beta chain is a study of T-cell memory formation after mild COVID-19. Findings and caveats of the study: Day 15 to 85 contractors were CD4/CD8 balanced; later expanders leaned CD4+.

V lost 3 bases to trimming and J lost 8 bases, with 26 bases between them. From germline, CDR1 is GTSNPN and CDR2 SVGIG (reference sequence). CDR3 length equals 17 residues. TCRdb itself ran the 5' RACE reads through MiXCR, one entry per CDR3 protein. The repertoire holds 500,000 to 600,000 distinct CDR3 sequences, 18% seen once, with about 11% in the top ten. To note about this clonotype: Its specificity is unknown.

The rearrangement uses TRBV30 and TRBJ2-1; D possibly corresponds to TRBD1 (6 bases). The sequencing input was PBMCs or a T cell subset sorted from them (not recorded which). The receptor was isolated from an adult woman who had mild COVID-19 (a few samples of this study predate the infection). Cell type and time point are not known. The CDR3 loop reads CAWRLQGRFPAGDEQFF. The CDR3 nucleotides read TGTGCCTGGAGACTACAGGGTCGGTTCCCGGCCGGTGATGAGCAGTTCTTC.